Presented here are 21 T cell receptor beta chains from one specimen sequenced in a study of T cell therapy after organ transplantation. Measured with immunoSEQ multiplex PCR; TCRdb has only the in-frame clones, and not every one. Of approximately 1,200 clones listed, roughly 35% are singletons. A CMV peptide pool restimulated the therapy product for around 4 hours before IFN-gamma secretion capture. The antigens of these receptors remain unknown. Specimen: cultured CD8+ T cells. These receptors all stem from a human patient who had received a solid organ transplant and had CMV disease. Some T cells may have come from the graft donor.

By sample fraction, this clone is large. The chain has TRBV13 and TRBJ1-2; D is possibly TRBD1 (5 bases). Germline-derived CDR1 and CDR2 are PRHDT and FYEKMQ (reference sequence). The V and J ends lost 4 bases and 1 base respectively, with 10 bases between them. This CDR3 is built from 14 residues. The CDR3 region has the DNA TGTGCCAGCAGCTCGGACACTTATAACTATGGCTACACCTTC. It encodes CASSSDTYNYGYTF.

This clone is labeled large. The V call is TRBV4-3, the J call TRBJ2-7, with D perhaps TRBD1 or TRBD2 (5 bases each). V shed 5 bases and J shed 0 bases, with 14 bases lying between them. There are 15 residues in the CDR3. Germline CDR1 LGHNA, CDR2 YSLEER. The CDR3 DNA follows: TGCGCCAGCAGCTTGCAGGGAGATCTCTCCTACGAGCAGTACTTC. Protein: CASSLQGDLSYEQYF.

The genes are TRBV13 and TRBJ2-7; TRBD2 is a possible D gene (6 bases). CDR1 and CDR2 from the germline V gene are PRHDT and FYEKMQ (reference sequence). The CDR3 is made up of 13 amino acids. The V end lost 2 bases, the J end lost 5 bases, and 10 bases lay between the germline ends. Here the CDR3 DNA reads TGTGCCAGCAGCTTACCTCCGGGGGACGAGCAGTACTTC. Encoded protein: CASSLPPGDEQYF.

The genes are TRBV4-3 and TRBJ2-7, with TRBD1 matching 10 bases. This CDR3 is 17 amino acids long. V lost 1 base, J lost 5 bases, and 11 bases stayed unmatched. Germline CDR1 reads LGHNA; CDR2 reads YSLEER. CDR3 bases: TGCGCCAGCAGCCAAGGGACAGGGACAGGGGAGTTCGACGAGCAGTACTTC. Protein product: CASSQGTGTGEFDEQYF.

In the case of this clone: Other nucleotide sequences from this sample produce the same CDR3. This sequence joins TRBV4-3 and TRBJ2-7; D unclear. The CDR3 is 15 residues long. V was trimmed by 1 base and J by 1 base, leaving 11 bases between them. The germline V gene encodes CDR1 LGHNA and CDR2 YSLEER. CDR3 DNA: TGCGCCAGCAGCCAAGTGGCGGACCTGTCCTACGAGCAGTACTTC. Translated, it gives CASSQVADLSYEQYF.

The rearrangement links TRBV25-1 to TRBJ2-2; TRBD1 agrees at 9 bases. The CDR3 consists of 15 residues. The germline CDR1 and CDR2 sequences are MGHDK and SYGVNS. After removal of 4 bases from V and 3 bases from J, the junction contained 3 bases not matched to a gene. CDR3 sequence reads: CASSVGDRDTGELFF. The CDR3 DNA reads TGTGCCAGCAGTGTCGGGGACAGGGACACCGGGGAGCTGTTTTTT.

The gene calls are TRBV7-8 and TRBJ2-7, with D possibly being TRBD1 (5 bases). CDR1 is SGHVS, CDR2 FQNEAQ, per germline. Trimming stripped 7 bases from V and 1 base from J, with 11 bases between. There are 13 residues in the CDR3. The CDR3 nucleotides are TGTGCCAGCACCCTGGGGCCTTCCTACGAGCAGTACTTC. It yields the protein CASTLGPSYEQYF.

This chain uses TRBV9 with TRBJ1-1; D not resolved. The CDR3 sequence is 14 residues long. The germline V gene has CDR1 SGDLS and CDR2 YYNGEE. Trimming stripped 0 bases from V and 5 bases from J, with 11 bases between. The CDR3 DNA reads as TGTGCCAGCAGCGTAGATCTGGGCGGGACTGAAGCTTTCTTT. It encodes CASSVDLGGTEAFF.

The sample holds one count of this clone. This chain links TRBV9 with TRBJ2-5; D not resolved. With the DNA end fitting TRBJ2-7 better, the J assignment may be wrong. The CDR3 has 14 amino acids. CDR1 is SGDLS and CDR2 is YYNGEE in the germline V gene. CDR3: CASSAYDWAYEQYF. The CDR3 nucleotides are TGTGCCAGCAGCGCCTACGATTGGGCCTACGAGCAGTACTTC.

In its sample, this clone was seen a few times. The chain couples TRBV4-3 to TRBJ1-4, with D possibly being TRBD1 (5 bases). Trimming removed 0 bases at V and 7 bases at J, with 9 bases between. The CDR3 runs 14 residues. Looked up from germline, CDR1 is LGHNA and CDR2 is YSLEER. CDR3 DNA: TGCGCCAGCAGCCAAGAATGGGGCGGTGAAAAACTGTTTTTT. It is translated as CASSQEWGGEKLFF.

By proportion, this clone is large. J is TRBJ1-6 and V is TRBV4-3; D is ambiguous. The CDR3 runs to 15 residues. V lost 3 bases and J lost 5, with 11 bases in between. The V gene's germline CDR1 is LGHNA and CDR2 YSLEER. In DNA form, the CDR3 reads TGCGCCAGCAGCCACAACGGGGATCATAATTCACCCCTCCACTTT. Protein sequence: CASSHNGDHNSPLHF.

The chain is built from TRBV7-2 and TRBJ1-1, with D tentatively TRBD1 (5 bases). CDR3 length: 15 residues. Germline CDR1 SGHTA, CDR2 FQGNSA. V shed 3 bases and J shed 1 base, with 12 bases lying between them. The CDR3 region has the DNA TGTGCCAGCAGCTTTCTCTTTACAGGGAACACTGAAGCTTTCTTT. Protein sequence: CASSFLFTGNTEAFF.

This chain connects TRBV4-3 to TRBJ1-3; no firm D call. Germline V lookup: CDR1 LGHNA, CDR2 YSLEER. The CDR3 covers 15 residues. Trimming took off 3 bases at V and 3 bases at J, with 12 bases between the two ends. CDR3: CASSQAADFGNTIYF. The CDR3 DNA is TGCGCCAGCAGCCAGGCAGCCGATTTTGGAAACACCATATATTTT.

This clone is large (0.1 to 1%) within its sample. The chain carries TRBV4-3 and TRBJ1-2, with D possibly matching TRBD1 (5 bases). This CDR3 is 18 amino acids long. Germline CDR1 and CDR2: LGHNA and YSLEER. V lost 0 bases and J 6 bases, leaving 23 bases between the germline ends. The CDR3 nucleotides read TGCGCCAGCAGCCAAGATAGGCAGACAGCTGGCGCGTGGGATGGCTACACCTTC. Amino acid sequence: CASSQDRQTAGAWDGYTF.

This clone was seen more than once but under ten times. The chain carries TRBV27 and TRBJ2-1; D is unresolved. This CDR3 spans 14 amino acids. The ends were cut back, 4 bases at V and 5 bases at J, with 12 bases in the middle. Germline CDR1 is MNHEY and CDR2 is SMNVEV (reference sequence). The CDR3 DNA follows: TGTGCCAGCAGTTGGGGAAGCTTTGACAATGAGCAGTTCTTC. It encodes CASSWGSFDNEQFF.

This chain links TRBV13 with TRBJ2-1; the D is unclear. This CDR3 has 11 amino acids. V dropped 4 bases and J dropped 10 bases, with 8 bases sitting between them. Germline CDR1 is PRHDT and CDR2 is FYEKMQ (reference sequence). This CDR3 is CASSSLGEQFF. The DNA of the CDR3 is TGTGCCAGCAGCTCACTCGGGGAGCAGTTCTTC.

A word on this clone: Different DNA sequences within this sample yield the same CDR3. The genes are TRBV4-3 and TRBJ2-7; unclear D gene. The CDR3 loop spans 13 amino acids. V was cut by 0 bases and J by 7 bases, with 10 bases left in between. Germline CDR1 LGHNA, CDR2 YSLEER. The CDR3 coding sequence is TGCGCCAGCAGCCAAGAACCCCACCGGGAGCAGTACTTC. This codes for CASSQEPHREQYF.

This clone has a handful of counts. The chain combines TRBV4-3 with TRBJ1-1; D remains ambiguous. The ends were cut back, 0 bases at V and 0 bases at J, with 11 bases in the middle. Germline-derived CDR1 and CDR2 are LGHNA and YSLEER. The CDR3 covers 16 residues. The CDR3 DNA reads TGCGCCAGCAGCCAAGATCTTTTGGGCTTGAACACTGAAGCTTTCTTT. Protein product: CASSQDLLGLNTEAFF.

This clone was seen more than once but under ten times. V gene TRBV4-2 combines with J gene TRBJ1-5; D is ambiguous. The CDR3 length is 15 residues. V lost 0 bases, J lost 6 bases, and 12 bases lay in between. Germline V gene lookup returns CDR1 LGHNA and CDR2 YNFKEQ. CDR3 in DNA: TGTGCCAGCAGCCAAGATGGTGGTGGGAGTCAGCCCCAGCATTTT. Its protein is CASSQDGGGSQPQHF.

The V gene is TRBV4-3, the J gene TRBJ2-2, with D perhaps matching TRBD1 or TRBD2 (5 bases each). Germline lookup yields CDR1 LGHNA and CDR2 YSLEER. The germline V and J ends were trimmed by 3 bases and 6 bases, with 17 bases remaining between them. The CDR3 loop spans 16 amino acids. This CDR3 is CASSQTGDVGAGELFF. The CDR3 DNA sequence: TGCGCCAGCAGCCAGACTGGGGACGTTGGGGCCGGGGAGCTGTTTTTT.

This clone occurred once. The chain joins TRBV4-3 to TRBJ1-1; weak D call: TRBD1 (5 bases). The CDR3 spans 14 residues. Trimming stripped 1 base from V and 1 base from J, with 7 bases between. Germline V gene sequence: CDR1 LGHNA, CDR2 YSLEER. CDR3 sequence (DNA): TGCGCCAGCAGCCAAGCACAGGAGAACACTGAAGCTTTCTTT. Encoded protein: CASSQAQENTEAFF.